The sample holds a few counts of the clone carrying this T cell receptor (beta chain). Its antigen is unidentified. Trimming removed 4 bases from V and 8 bases from J; junction bases left unmatched: 2. Germline V gene data show CDR1 as SGHKS and CDR2 as YYEKEE (reference sequence). CDR3 length: 12 residues. Next came a second PCR, run for about 7 to 12 cycles, which used a sample-barcoded 5' primer along with a J-beta primer mix. All samples yielded 2.5 million or more CDR3-containing paired-end reads. TCRdb called the 5' RACE reads again in MiXCR, with one record for every CDR3 protein. The data show about 690,000 distinct CDR3 sequences, 40% to 45% seen once. This specimen belongs to a study of blood T cells in healthy people across ages. Turning to the study itself: In model experiments, template switching was able to capture about one barcoded beta molecule for every two T cells that were present.

Study findings and constraints: TCR beta diversity was tightly associated with the proportion of naive T cells. Reliance upon unsorted PBMCs precluded definitive naive versus antigen-experienced comparison.

V is TRBV5-5 and J is TRBJ1-1; 10 positions match TRBD1. The sequence was collected from a man at least 80 years old in good health. The sequencing sample was made of blood. Written as DNA, the CDR3 is TGTGCCAGCAGCATGGACAGGGGGGAAGCTTTCTTT. Its protein is CASSMDRGEAFF.